Below are 27 T cell receptor beta chains sequenced from a single sample in a study of OX40 agonist ivuxolimab in advanced cancers. Assay used: immunoSEQ multiplex PCR; TCRdb lists only in-frame clones, some missing. This table holds 80,000 or so clones, roughly 88% found once. The sequencing used CD4+ or CD8+ T cells sorted from blood, collected in a trial of the OX40 agonist ivuxolimab. Every receptor here comes from an adult with an advanced solid tumor such as melanoma, head and neck, liver or kidney cancer.

This clone was found once. The chain couples TRBV5-1 to TRBJ2-5; D perhaps matches TRBD1 (6 bases). Looked up from germline, CDR1 is SGHRS and CDR2 is YFSETQ. The CDR3 totals 14 residues. V shed 3 bases and J shed 3 bases, with 12 bases lying between them. Here the CDR3 DNA reads TGCGCCAGCAGCTCTCAGGGGCGAGAAGAGACCCAGTACTTC. Residues: CASSSQGREETQYF. Full variable domain (rest looked up from reference TRBV5-1 and TRBJ2-5): KAGVTQTPRYLIKTRGQQVTLSCSPISGHRSVSWYQQTPGQGLQFLFEYFSETQRNKGNFPGRFSGRQFSNSRSEMNVSTLELGDSALYLCASSSQGREETQYFGPGTRLLVL.

The CDR3 loop reads CASSQGPGSTNEKLFF. CDR3 in DNA: TGCGCCAGCAGCCAAGGACCAGGGTCCACTAATGAAAAACTGTTTTTT. The V call is TRBV4-1, the J call TRBJ1-4; D is perhaps TRBD1 (5 bases). The CDR3 length is 16 residues. Trimming left V 1 base short and J 2 bases short, with 11 bases between. In germline, CDR1 is MGHRA, CDR2 YSYEKL.

The chain combines TRBV5-4 with TRBJ1-3; TRBD1 might be the D (5 bases). This CDR3 comprises 14 residues. V was trimmed by 1 base and J by 2 bases, leaving 7 bases between them. In germline, CDR1 is SGHNT, CDR2 YYREEE (reference sequence). CDR3 nucleotide sequence: TGTGCCAGCAGCTTGAAGGGACCTGGAAACACCATATATTTT. Protein product: CASSLKGPGNTIYF.

J is TRBJ2-7 and V is TRBV6-1; 7 bases align to TRBD2. The length of the CDR3 is 14 residues. The germline CDR1 and CDR2 sequences are MNHNS and SASEGT. J was trimmed by 4 bases and V by 6 bases; bases with no gene match: 9. CDR3 region: CASRRLAGVYEQYF. CDR3 sequence (DNA): TGTGCCAGCAGGAGACTAGCAGGTGTTTACGAGCAGTACTTC.

This clone has only a few counts. The chain links TRBV7-2 to TRBJ2-2; 8 nucleotides match TRBD2. Trimming removed 5 bases from V and 5 bases from J; junction bases left unmatched: 7. The germline CDR1 and CDR2 sequences are SGHTA and FQGNSA. CDR3 length: 15 residues. CDR3 coding DNA: TGTGCCAGCAGCCCATTTGCGGGAGGTACCGGGGAGCTGTTTTTT. Its translation: CASSPFAGGTGELFF.

J is TRBJ1-1 and V is TRBV11-2; 9 bases map to TRBD1. J gave up 1 base and V 2 bases, and 2 bases lay outside the gene matches. From germline, CDR1 is SGHAT and CDR2 FQNNGV. This CDR3 is 15 amino acids long. DNA for the CDR3: TGTGCCAGCAGCTTAACAGGGGGCGCGAACACTGAAGCTTTCTTT. Translated: CASSLTGGANTEAFF.

The chain couples TRBV11-3 to TRBJ2-5; D not certain. The V gene lost 2 bases and the J gene lost 5 bases, with 12 bases spanning the gap. The CDR3 is 14 amino acids. CDR1 and CDR2 (germline): SGHNT, YENEEA. The CDR3 protein is CASSLRFDGETQYF. CDR3 in DNA: TGTGCCAGCAGCTTAAGGTTTGACGGGGAGACCCAGTACTTC.

The chain carries TRBV6-5 and TRBJ2-1, with 7 bases lining up with TRBD2. Trimming took 6 bases from V and 4 from J; bases not matched to a gene: 3. CDR3 length: 13 residues. Per germline, CDR1 MNHEY and CDR2 SVGAGI. The CDR3 protein is CASRGGEYNEQFF. CDR3 coding DNA: TGTGCCAGCAGGGGGGGGGAGTACAATGAGCAGTTCTTC.

The CDR3 region has the DNA TGTGCCAGCAACCGGGACATACGCACAGATACGCAGTATTTT. Encoded protein: CASNRDIRTDTQYF. The chain links TRBV6-6 to TRBJ2-3; D is possibly TRBD1 (6 bases). The CDR3 is 14 amino acids. Looked up from germline, CDR1 is MNHNY and CDR2 is SVGAGI (reference sequence). V was cut by 7 bases and J by 1 base, with 12 bases left in between.

The V gene is TRBV7-8, the J gene TRBJ2-7, with D possibly being TRBD1 (5 bases). CDR3 size: 15 residues. Germline lookup yields CDR1 SGHVS and CDR2 FQNEAQ. With 1 base removed from V and 0 bases from J, the gap between germline ends came to 10 bases. CDR3 nucleotide sequence: TGTGCCAGCAGCTTAGGACAGCCGAGCTCCTACGAGCAGTACTTC. This encodes CASSLGQPSSYEQYF.

A single count supports this clone. The V gene is TRBV5-5, the J gene TRBJ2-1; 8 nucleotides align to TRBD2. Germline CDR1 and CDR2: SGHKS and YYEKEE (reference sequence). After removal of 1 base from V and 0 bases from J, the junction contained 9 bases not matched to a gene. CDR3 length: 18 amino acids. The CDR3: CASSLTERGRSSYNEQFF. CDR3 DNA: TGTGCCAGCAGCTTGACCGAGCGGGGGAGATCCTCCTACAATGAGCAGTTCTTC.

This clone was observed a few times. The CDR3 bases are TGTGCCAGCAGGCCGGGACTAGCGGGGGAATGGGAGCAGTACTTC. Its protein product is CASRPGLAGEWEQYF. The chain uses TRBV5-4 and TRBJ2-7, with 14 bases that match TRBD2. With V trimmed by 5 bases and J by 7 bases, 8 bases remained unmatched. CDR1 and CDR2 from the germline V gene are SGHNT and YYREEE (reference sequence). This CDR3 spans 15 amino acids.

This chain links TRBV5-1 with TRBJ2-2; tentatively, D is TRBD2 (5 bases). The length of the CDR3 is 13 residues. Per germline, CDR1 SGHRS and CDR2 YFSETQ. With 4 bases removed from V and 7 bases from J, the gap between germline ends came to 11 bases. CDR3 DNA: TGCGCCAGCAGCACCACCAGCGGCGGGGAGCTGTTTTTT. The encoded protein is CASSTTSGGELFF.

This chain joins TRBV5-1 and TRBJ2-1, with D tentatively TRBD1 (5 bases). CDR3 size: 15 residues. V was clipped by 0 bases and J by 6 bases, with 13 bases between them. CDR1 and CDR2 from the germline V gene are SGHRS and YFSETQ. This chain's CDR3 is CASSLETQGGNEQFF. CDR3 coding DNA: TGCGCCAGCAGCTTGGAGACTCAGGGCGGCAATGAGCAGTTCTTC.

The chain links TRBV28 to TRBJ1-2, with 10 bases fitting TRBD1. The CDR3 spans 16 residues. Germline V gives CDR1 MDHEN, CDR2 SYDVKM. V gave up 5 bases and J gave up 1 base; unmatched junction bases: 7. CDR3 sequence (DNA): TGTGCCAGCAGTCCCGGGACAGGGGACCGTAACTATGGCTACACCTTC. Its translation: CASSPGTGDRNYGYTF.

The chain is built from TRBV11-3 and TRBJ1-5; TRBD1 might be the D (5 bases). In germline, CDR1 is SGHNT, CDR2 YENEEA. The CDR3 covers 14 residues. Trimming shortened V by 2 bases and J by 3 bases, and 8 bases separated the two germline ends. CDR3 region: CASSLSGANQPQHF. CDR3 nucleotides: TGTGCCAGCAGCTTATCCGGGGCCAATCAGCCCCAGCATTTT.

The chain employs TRBV2 and TRBJ2-5, with D possibly being TRBD1 (6 bases). The J call may be mistaken, given a closer DNA end match to TRBJ2-7. CDR1 is SNHLY and CDR2 is FYNNEI in the germline V gene. This CDR3 comprises 12 residues. The CDR3 DNA is TGTGCCAGCCAGGGGACGGCGTACGAGCAGTACTTC. It encodes CASQGTAYEQYF.

The genes are TRBV2 and TRBJ1-4; weak D call: TRBD1 (6 bases). Germline CDR1 SNHLY, CDR2 FYNNEI. The V gene lost 7 bases and the J gene lost 2 bases, with 11 bases spanning the gap. This CDR3 comprises 14 residues. The CDR3 DNA follows: TGTGCCAGCACCTGGGGGGCCACTAATGAAAAACTGTTTTTT. As protein: CASTWGATNEKLFF.

The chain uses TRBV2 and TRBJ2-2, with 14 positions matching TRBD2. Germline assignment: CDR1 SNHLY and CDR2 FYNNEI. The CDR3 is 15 amino acids. With 8 bases clipped from V and 6 bases from J, the junction kept 5 bases outside the gene matches. The CDR3 loop reads CASGGTSGSSGELFF. The CDR3 DNA reads as TGTGCCAGCGGGGGGACTAGCGGGAGCTCCGGGGAGCTGTTTTTT.

This clone was found once. The chain joins TRBV11-2 to TRBJ1-4; D call uncertain. The CDR3 is made up of 14 amino acids. V was shortened by 1 base and J by 8 bases, with 11 bases between the two germline ends. Germline V gene sequence: CDR1 SGHAT, CDR2 FQNNGV. The CDR3 nucleotides read TGTGCCAGCAGCTTAGGCGGTTACCCAGAAAAACTGTTTTTT. It specifies CASSLGGYPEKLFF.

This chain uses TRBV6-6 with TRBJ2-3; D is unresolved. Trimming pared 2 bases from V and 1 base from J, leaving 10 bases between. The CDR3 is 15 amino acids. Germline assignment: CDR1 MNHNY and CDR2 SVGAGI (reference sequence). The CDR3: CASSYKAWGTDTQYF. Written as DNA, the CDR3 is TGTGCCAGCAGTTACAAAGCGTGGGGCACAGATACGCAGTATTTT.

The table lists this clone with a few counts. The rearrangement links TRBV5-6 to TRBJ2-7; unclear D gene. This CDR3 spans 12 amino acids. Germline lookup yields CDR1 SGHDT and CDR2 YYEEEE. The V end was cut by 4 bases, the J end by 6 bases, with 11 bases between. Here the CDR3 DNA reads TGTGCCAGCAGCAGACTTCGTTTCGAGCAGTACTTC. Its protein product is CASSRLRFEQYF.

This rearrangement joins TRBV10-3 to TRBJ2-5, with D perhaps being TRBD1 or TRBD2 (5 bases each). V was clipped by 11 bases and J by 5 bases, with 21 bases between them. Looked up from germline, CDR1 is ENHRY and CDR2 is SYGVKD. This CDR3 has 14 residues. The CDR3 sequence is CALRPGPGPETQYF. In DNA, the CDR3 is TGTGCCCTCCGGCCGGGACCCGGGCCGGAGACCCAGTACTTC.

The CDR3 loop reads CASSPQGAGNSGELFF. The CDR3 bases are TGTGCCAGCTCACCTCAGGGAGCAGGGAATTCCGGGGAGCTGTTTTTT. The chain joins TRBV18 to TRBJ2-2; the D gene could be TRBD1 or TRBD2 (5 bases each). V was pared by 3 bases and J by 6 bases, with 17 bases between. Germline values: CDR1 KGHSH, CDR2 LQKENI. CDR3 length: 16 amino acids.

V gene TRBV19 combines with J gene TRBJ1-2; the D gene is possibly TRBD1 (6 bases). Per the germline V gene, CDR1 is LNHDA and CDR2 is SQIVND (reference sequence). The CDR3 is 14 residues long. The ends were cut back, 3 bases at V and 3 bases at J, with 11 bases in the middle. The CDR3 DNA reads TGTGCCAGTAGTATGGGCAGGGGCTACTATGGCTACACCTTC. Its translation: CASSMGRGYYGYTF.

The chain employs TRBV28 and TRBJ1-2; D possibly corresponds to TRBD1 (5 bases). Germline lookup yields CDR1 MDHEN and CDR2 SYDVKM. CDR3 length: 13 residues. V was trimmed by 5 bases and J by 4 bases, leaving 11 bases between them. The CDR3 sequence: CASSAGEGYGYTF. For the CDR3, the DNA is TGTGCCAGCAGTGCGGGGGAGGGCTATGGCTACACCTTC.

This rearrangement joins TRBV2 to TRBJ2-3; either TRBD1 or TRBD2 may fit D (5 bases each). V lost 6 bases and J 0 bases, leaving 13 bases between the germline ends. The CDR3 has 15 residues. CDR1 and CDR2 (germline): SNHLY, FYNNEI. DNA of the CDR3: TGTGCCAGCAGGGGGCTAGCAGCTAGCACAGATACGCAGTATTTT. It yields the protein CASRGLAASTDTQYF.